The clone carrying this T cell receptor beta chain was counted a single time. As yet, its antigen is unknown. The sample is drawn from a study of vaccination effects on CD4 cells after COVID-19. Overall study findings and caveats: Clones of infection and vaccine origin contracted markedly late after vaccination. Only a single clone (1 of 255 vaccine-induced clones in healthy vaccinees) cross-reacted with common cold coronaviruses.

J lost 4 bases, V lost 5 bases, and 13 bases had no gene match. This CDR3 is 17 amino acids long. Germline CDR1 and CDR2: LGHNA and YSLEER. Some clones are missing from TCRdb's copy, which holds only in-frame ones; the method was immunoSEQ multiplex PCR. The sample holds tens of thousands of clones, roughly 80% seen once. Before sequencing took place, the ViraFEST assay used viral peptide pools to expand antigen-specific CD4+ T cells. Following 10 days of culture, CD4+ T cells were isolated. People in the vaccine group had not been infected with SARS-CoV-2 before, and their nucleocapsid antibodies were negative. A density of about 2.2 million PBMC per well was used; these cells were cultured with 10 IU/ml IL-2 and roughly 9.5 ug/ml peptides. The authors replaced half the medium with IL-2 medium on days 3 and 7.

This sample comprised CD4+ T cells from PBMCs cultured with HCoV-NL63 spike peptides, obtained before COVID-19 vaccination. The rearrangement links TRBV4-3 to TRBJ1-2; 10 positions agree with TRBD1. The receptor comes from a human donor who received a COVID-19 vaccine. The CDR3 DNA reads as TGCGCCAGCAGCGCCCGGGACAGGGGTTCGAGTATCTATGGCTACACCTTC. This translates into CASSARDRGSSIYGYTF.